This T cell receptor beta chain was profiled in a study of beta chain features in type 1 diabetes. Notes on the study in general: Shortening of TCRB CDR3s, moderate but significant, appeared in all four CD4+ subsets of Type 1 diabetes patients.

The authors reverse transcribed all of the isolated RNA, so sequencing captured expressed TCRB transcripts. Libraries were prepared by immunoSEQ multiplex PCR; TCRdb keeps only in-frame clonotypes and omits some of them. The table includes around 140,000 clones, approximately 10% detected once. The CDR3 runs to 12 residues. The ends lost 1 base at V and 8 bases at J; junction bases unmatched: 0. From germline, CDR1 is GTSNPN and CDR2 SVGIG (reference sequence). This clone has a handful of counts. What it binds is not known. The chain employs TRBV30 and TRBJ2-1; 9 positions match TRBD2. This TCR was recovered from a man under 40 with type 1 diabetes. Input material: central memory CD4+ T cells from blood. CDR3 nucleotide sequence: TGTGCCTGGAGTGGCGGGGGGGATGAGCAGTTCTTC. Translating it yields CAWSGGGDEQFF. Full variable domain (remainder filled in from reference TRBV30 and TRBJ2-1): SQTIHQWPATLVQPVGSPLSLECTVEGTSNPNLYWYRQAAGRGLQLLFYSVGIGQISSEVPQNLSASRPQDRQFILSSKKLLLSDSGFYLCAWSGGGDEQFFGPGTRLTVL.